This T cell receptor (beta chain) derives from a study of shared clonotypes between healthy human individuals. For the study at large: Participating donors consisted of two women and three men aged 18 to 49. Study results and caveats: Only blood was sampled; tissue repertoires likely differ.

This CDR3 is built from 16 residues. V lost 3 bases and J lost 1; bases outside the gene matches: 7. Germline V CDR1 and CDR2: MNHEY, SMNVEV (reference sequence). Assay execution proceeded at the deep level. The replicate PCRs on unsorted PBMC were given approximately 300 ng DNA, which is tens of thousands of T cell genomes. This table comes from immunoSEQ multiplex PCR, and its TCRdb copy is limited to in-frame clones, with some not included. The table includes fewer than 550,000 clones, roughly 79% detected once. For this clone: Its target is not known.

The sequenced material came from PBMCs. This chain connects TRBV27 to TRBJ2-5, with 8 positions matching TRBD2. The receptor was derived from a middle-aged woman in good health. Some clones in this sample may be carry-over from other donors' samples. CDR3 sequence: CASSFDGRAFQETQYF. CDR3 nucleotide sequence: TGTGCCAGCAGTTTTGACGGGAGGGCCTTCCAAGAGACCCAGTACTTC.